The clone carrying this TCR beta chain was detected once. The sample originates from a study of blood T cell repertoires in COVID-19. As for the study in general: Spain, Italy and the United States supplied samples that represented acute and convalescent COVID-19.

Trimming stripped 7 bases from V and 4 bases from J, with 13 bases between. The CDR3 covers 13 residues. CDR1 and CDR2 from the germline V gene are LGHDT and YNNKEL (reference sequence). In the source study's methods: Quantification of nucleated cells was approximated via reference gene primer amplification. Assay: immunoSEQ multiplex PCR; the TCRdb copy retains only in-frame clones and omits some. D and trimming come from the DNA, and the V and J calls and clone size come from that table. The sample lists roughly 180,000 clones; more than 75% were seen once. Adults between about 18 and 95 years of age took part from about two dozen US areas.

This clonotype was sampled from a man aged 55 to 70 who had been exposed to COVID-19. The genes are TRBV3-1 (or the pseudogene TRBV3-2) and TRBJ1-1; weak D call: TRBD1 (5 bases). Sequencing used PBMCs or T cells enriched from blood (not recorded which). In DNA, the CDR3 is TGTGCCAGCAAAACTCGGGGGGTCACTGAAGCTTTCTTT. Translation: CASKTRGVTEAFF.